The 24 T cell receptor beta chains below come from one sample, sequenced in a study of T cell clonotyping in hematopoietic cell transplantation. The data were produced by immunoSEQ multiplex PCR, yet TCRdb's version contains in-frame clones alone and is incomplete. The data contain some 2,000 clones, 90% to 95% of them singletons. Time point described: recipient sample about 28 days before transplant, after cytoreduction. The source was peripheral blood mononuclear cells, collected before stem cell transplant. These receptors all stem from a woman between 50 and 59 years old with acute myeloid leukemia. Some clones in this sample may be carry-over from other donors' samples.

The J gene is TRBJ1-6, the V gene TRBV4-1, with D perhaps matching TRBD1 (5 bases). This CDR3 is 17 amino acids long. Trimming cost V 0 bases and J 11 bases, with 20 bases left between them. CDR1 and CDR2 (germline): MGHRA, YSYEKL. CDR3 DNA sequence: TGCGCCAGCAGCCAAGATCCCCATGGATTGGGGACTCCACCCCTCCACTTT. This encodes CASSQDPHGLGTPPLHF.

CDR3 sequence reads: CAWLEGVGNSPLHF. The CDR3 coding sequence is TGTGCCTGGCTTGAGGGGGTAGGAAATTCACCCCTCCACTTT. The rearrangement joins TRBV30 to TRBJ1-6; a weak D match, TRBD1 (6 bases). Germline CDR1 reads GTSNPN; CDR2 reads SVGIG (reference sequence). The length of the CDR3 is 14 residues. V was clipped by 5 bases and J by 7 bases, with 15 bases between them.

The CDR3 loop is CASSRTGNSYEQYF. As DNA, the CDR3 is TGTGCCAGCAGTCGGACAGGAAACTCCTACGAGCAGTACTTC. The chain links TRBV2 to TRBJ2-7; 7 bases map to TRBD1. This CDR3 contains 14 residues. The germline gives CDR1 SNHLY, CDR2 FYNNEI. Trimming cost V 5 bases and J 0 bases; bases outside gene matches: 4.

This chain uses TRBV4-2 with TRBJ1-3; a possible D gene is TRBD1 (5 bases). V lost 1 base to trimming and J lost 2 bases, with 12 bases between them. There are 16 residues in the CDR3. Germline values: CDR1 LGHNA, CDR2 YNFKEQ. The CDR3 here is CASSQALRGAGNTIYF. DNA for the CDR3: TGTGCCAGCAGCCAAGCCCTCCGGGGGGCTGGAAACACCATATATTTT.

The chain carries TRBV7-9 and TRBJ2-7, with 8 bases aligning to TRBD1. With 5 bases clipped from V and 0 bases from J, the junction kept 12 bases outside the gene matches. Germline V CDR1 and CDR2: SEHNR, FQNEAQ (reference sequence). The CDR3 is 17 residues long. This chain's CDR3 is CASSQGLWTGSSYEQYF. CDR3 bases: TGTGCCAGCAGCCAGGGTTTGTGGACAGGGAGCTCCTACGAGCAGTACTTC.

This clone was seen once. The chain carries TRBV18 and TRBJ1-2; possibly TRBD1 for D (6 bases). V was shortened by 2 bases and J by 4 bases, with 26 bases between the two germline ends. The CDR3 contains 19 residues. The germline CDR1 and CDR2 sequences are KGHSH and LQKENI. The CDR3, as DNA: TGTGCCAGCTCACCAAAGTTTGTGGAGAGGGGGGCACTCTTCTATGGCTACACCTTC. This translates into CASSPKFVERGALFYGYTF.

The chain employs TRBV25-1 and TRBJ2-3, with TRBD2 matching over 8 bases. Germline lookup yields CDR1 MGHDK and CDR2 SYGVNS. The CDR3 spans 15 residues. The trim removed 3 bases at V and 3 bases at J, leaving 5 bases unmatched. The CDR3 reads CASSDPGGVTDTQYF. The CDR3 nucleotides read TGTGCCAGCAGTGATCCGGGGGGGGTGACAGATACGCAGTATTTT.

The genes are TRBV5-1 and TRBJ2-5; D is unclear. Germline V gene data show CDR1 as SGHRS and CDR2 as YFSETQ. There are 13 residues in the CDR3. Deletions cut 4 bases from V and 2 bases from J, with 9 bases between. The CDR3 sequence is CASSQQVQETQYF. CDR3 DNA sequence: TGCGCCAGCAGCCAACAAGTTCAAGAGACCCAGTACTTC. The full variable domain, with the rest looked up from reference TRBV5-1 and TRBJ2-5, is KAGVTQTPRYLIKTRGQQVTLSCSPISGHRSVSWYQQTPGQGLQFLFEYFSETQRNKGNFPGRFSGRQFSNSRSEMNVSTLELGDSALYLCASSQQVQETQYFGPGTRLLVL.

For the CDR3, the DNA is TGTGCCTGGGAGGGTACGGGACAGCGGTTTCATGGCTACACCTTC. The encoded protein is CAWEGTGQRFHGYTF. This chain joins TRBV30 and TRBJ1-2, with 7 bases that match TRBD1. CDR1 is GTSNPN, CDR2 SVGIG, per germline (reference sequence). V shed 5 bases and J 6 bases; nucleotides not matched to a gene: 15. The CDR3 contains 15 residues.

The chain links TRBV5-4 to TRBJ2-7; 11 bases line up with TRBD1. There are 15 residues in the CDR3. Germline loops: CDR1 SGHNT, CDR2 YYREEE (reference sequence). V shed 3 bases and J 3 bases; nucleotides not matched to a gene: 5. The CDR3 DNA sequence: TGTGCCAGCAGCTACGGACAGGGGGCTGTCTACGAGCAGTACTTC. This sequence encodes CASSYGQGAVYEQYF.

V gene TRBV2 combines with J gene TRBJ2-5; TRBD2 aligns across 7 bases. Trimming at V came to 6 bases and at J to 5 bases, leaving 12 bases not matched to a gene. The CDR3 loop spans 15 amino acids. Germline loops: CDR1 SNHLY, CDR2 FYNNEI. CDR3 region: CASSPRGVFGETQYF. The CDR3 region has the DNA TGTGCCAGCAGCCCACGGGGGGTTTTTGGGGAGACCCAGTACTTC.

The V gene is TRBV19, the J gene TRBJ2-3; possibly TRBD1 for D (5 bases). This CDR3 contains 16 residues. Trimming pared 3 bases from V and 0 bases from J, leaving 13 bases between. CDR1 is LNHDA and CDR2 is SQIVND in the germline V gene (reference sequence). In nucleotides, the CDR3 is TGTGCCAGTAGTATCCTGGACATTACAAGCACAGATACGCAGTATTTT. Protein sequence: CASSILDITSTDTQYF.

The gene calls are TRBV9 and TRBJ2-3; D is uncertain. In germline, CDR1 is SGDLS, CDR2 YYNGEE. Trimming removed 3 bases from V and 0 bases from J, with 11 bases in between. The length of the CDR3 is 15 residues. CDR3 protein: CASSEKYPSTDTQYF. For the CDR3, the DNA is TGTGCCAGCAGCGAAAAATACCCGAGCACAGATACGCAGTATTTT.

This chain links TRBV15 with TRBJ2-2; the D call may be TRBD1 or TRBD2 (6 bases each). The V and J ends lost 5 bases and 3 bases respectively, with 10 bases between them. The CDR3 totals 14 residues. CDR1 is LNHNV and CDR2 is YYDKDF in the germline V gene (reference sequence). CDR3 amino acids: CATSVRGHTGELFF. CDR3 DNA sequence: TGTGCCACCAGCGTCCGGGGGCACACCGGGGAGCTGTTTTTT.

The rearrangement uses TRBV5-1 and TRBJ1-2; the D is unclear. CDR3 length: 15 residues. Germline V gene lookup returns CDR1 SGHRS and CDR2 YFSETQ. V lost 3 bases and J 8 bases, leaving 20 bases between the germline ends. The CDR3 region is CASSSSTYSGVGYTF. As DNA, the CDR3 is TGCGCCAGCAGCTCCTCAACCTACAGCGGGGTAGGCTACACCTTC.

The genes are TRBV5-1 and TRBJ2-2, with D uncertain. Germline-derived CDR1 and CDR2 are SGHRS and YFSETQ. Trimming cost V 1 base and J 8 bases, with 9 bases left between them. This CDR3 comprises 13 residues. The CDR3 DNA is TGCGCCAGCAGCTTGTTGTCCACGGGGGAGCTGTTTTTT. Its translation is CASSLLSTGELFF.

The V gene is TRBV19, the J gene TRBJ2-4; D is uncertain. The CDR3 length is 13 residues. V dropped 4 bases and J dropped 6 bases, with 10 bases sitting between them. Germline V gives CDR1 LNHDA, CDR2 SQIVND (reference sequence). For the CDR3, the DNA is TGTGCCAGTAGTACCCACCATGGAAACATTCAGTACTTC. The encoded protein is CASSTHHGNIQYF.

The V gene is TRBV5-6, the J gene TRBJ1-3, with TRBD1 matching 7 bases. Losses at the gene ends were 1 base for V and 0 bases for J; bases not matched to a gene: 4. The CDR3 contains 16 residues. Germline V gene sequence: CDR1 SGHDT, CDR2 YYEEEE. The CDR3 sequence: CASSLTGAPSGNTIYF. In DNA form, the CDR3 reads TGTGCCAGCAGCTTGACAGGGGCCCCCTCTGGAAACACCATATATTTT.

This chain connects TRBV5-4 to TRBJ1-2, with D unresolved. Germline V gives CDR1 SGHNT, CDR2 YYREEE (reference sequence). This CDR3 spans 14 amino acids. V lost 2 bases to trimming and J lost 6 bases, with 14 bases between them. The CDR3 reads CASSLTEGWHGYTF. CDR3 nucleotides: TGTGCCAGCAGCTTAACGGAGGGATGGCATGGCTACACCTTC.

The genes are TRBV7-6 and TRBJ2-7; possible D gene TRBD1, 5 bases. The CDR3 runs to 14 residues. The germline V gene has CDR1 SGHVS and CDR2 FNYEAQ. V lost 0 bases and J 5 bases, leaving 11 bases between the germline ends. The chain's CDR3 is CASSLAAGYNEQYF. The CDR3 DNA reads as TGTGCCAGCAGCTTAGCCGCAGGGTATAACGAGCAGTACTTC.

The chain recombines TRBV29-1 with TRBJ2-5; 8 nucleotides line up with TRBD2. Germline V gives CDR1 SQVTM, CDR2 ANQGSEA. The junction had 12 bases not matched to a gene; V was cut back by 4 bases and J by 5 bases. There are 15 residues in the CDR3. CDR3 amino acids: CSVGSFGGVLETQYF. The CDR3 DNA follows: TGCAGCGTTGGTTCATTCGGGGGGGTTTTGGAGACCCAGTACTTC.

The genes are TRBV9 and TRBJ1-4; 7 positions agree with TRBD1. The V and J ends lost 3 bases and 5 bases, in that order; junction bases with no gene match: 7. This CDR3 has 15 amino acids. Per the germline V gene, CDR1 is SGDLS and CDR2 is YYNGEE. CDR3 nucleotide sequence: TGTGCCAGCAGCGGAAGGGACAGCCAGAATGAAAAACTGTTTTTT. This encodes CASSGRDSQNEKLFF.

The chain links TRBV27 to TRBJ1-1; TRBD1 might be the D (5 bases). V lost 2 bases and J 6 bases, leaving 16 bases between the germline ends. Germline loops: CDR1 MNHEY, CDR2 SMNVEV (reference sequence). This CDR3 contains 15 residues. CDR3 residues: CASSLRDPINAEAFF. In DNA form, the CDR3 reads TGTGCCAGCAGTTTAAGGGACCCGATTAACGCTGAAGCTTTCTTT.

The J gene is TRBJ1-4, the V gene TRBV7-2; 9 bases match TRBD1. J gave up 8 bases and V 5 bases, and 3 bases lay outside the gene matches. From germline, CDR1 is SGHTA and CDR2 FQGNSA. CDR3 length: 13 amino acids. As DNA, the CDR3 is TGTGCCAGCAGCGCGACAGGGGGAGAAAAACTGTTTTTT. Its protein is CASSATGGEKLFF.